This TCR beta chain was recovered during a study of T cell repertoires in cytomegalovirus infection. TCRdb redid the calling of the reads with MiXCR, one entry per CDR3 protein. The sample comprises approximately 630,000 distinct CDR3 sequences, roughly a quarter of which are singletons, and 7.5% to 9% rests with the top ten. Trimming at V came to 5 bases and at J to 12 bases, leaving 12 bases not matched to a gene. From germline, CDR1 is SGHVS and CDR2 FQNEAQ. The CDR3 covers 14 residues. There are many counts of this clonotype. Specimen: CD8+ T cells from PBMCs. The origin of this receptor is a human donor in good health (CMV status not recorded). Some clones in this sample may be carry-over from other donors' samples. This rearrangement joins TRBV7-8 to TRBJ2-1; 8 nucleotides line up with TRBD2. Here the CDR3 reads CASSPGSGGRGQFF. CDR3 DNA: TGTGCCAGCAGCCCCGGCAGCGGGGGCCGGGGGCAGTTCTTC.